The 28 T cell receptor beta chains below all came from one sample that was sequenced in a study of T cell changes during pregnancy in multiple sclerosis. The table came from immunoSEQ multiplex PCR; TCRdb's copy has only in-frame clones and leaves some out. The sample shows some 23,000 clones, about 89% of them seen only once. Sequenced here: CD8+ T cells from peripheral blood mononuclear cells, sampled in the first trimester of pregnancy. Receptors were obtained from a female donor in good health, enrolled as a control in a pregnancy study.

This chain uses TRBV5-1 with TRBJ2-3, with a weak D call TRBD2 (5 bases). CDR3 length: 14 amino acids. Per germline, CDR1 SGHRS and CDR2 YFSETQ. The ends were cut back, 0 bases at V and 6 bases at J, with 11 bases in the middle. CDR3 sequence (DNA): TGCGCCAGCAGCTTGGAGCTAGCCTGGGATACGCAGTATTTT. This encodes CASSLELAWDTQYF.

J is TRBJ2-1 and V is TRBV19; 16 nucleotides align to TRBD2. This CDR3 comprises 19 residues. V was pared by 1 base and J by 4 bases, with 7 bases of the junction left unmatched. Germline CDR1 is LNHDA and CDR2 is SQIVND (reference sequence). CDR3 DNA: TGTGCCAGTAGTATAGTCCTGGGACTAGCGGGAGGGCCATACAATGAGCAGTTCTTC. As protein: CASSIVLGLAGGPYNEQFF.

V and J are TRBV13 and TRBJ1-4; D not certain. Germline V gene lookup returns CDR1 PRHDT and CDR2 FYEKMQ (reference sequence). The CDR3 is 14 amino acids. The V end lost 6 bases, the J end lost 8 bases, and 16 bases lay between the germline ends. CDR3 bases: TGTGCCAGCAGATTTAGCCGGGGTGACGAAAAACTGTTTTTT. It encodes CASRFSRGDEKLFF.

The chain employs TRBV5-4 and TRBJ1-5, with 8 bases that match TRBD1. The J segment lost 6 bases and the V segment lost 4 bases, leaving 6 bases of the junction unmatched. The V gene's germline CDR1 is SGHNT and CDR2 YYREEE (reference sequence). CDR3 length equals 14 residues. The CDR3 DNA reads TGTGCCAGCAGCCCGGACAGGGTGGGTCAGCCCCAGCATTTT. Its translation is CASSPDRVGQPQHF.

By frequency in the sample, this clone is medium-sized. The CDR3 DNA sequence: TGTGCCAGCAGCGCCTTCGAACAGGTTTTCTCTGGAAACACCATATATTTT. It is translated as CASSAFEQVFSGNTIYF. The rearrangement uses TRBV9 and TRBJ1-3; D possibly corresponds to TRBD1 (5 bases). Germline V CDR1 and CDR2: SGDLS, YYNGEE. This CDR3 has 17 residues. Trimming left V 3 bases short and J 0 bases short, with 16 bases between.

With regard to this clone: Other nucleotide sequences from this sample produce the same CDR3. This chain's CDR3 is CASSDSTGGGTDTQYF. The CDR3, as DNA: TGTGCCAGCAGTGACTCAACAGGGGGGGGCACAGATACGCAGTATTTT. The V gene is TRBV6-4, the J gene TRBJ2-3; D is possibly TRBD1 (8 bases). This CDR3 contains 16 residues. CDR1 is MRHNA and CDR2 is SNTAGT in the germline V gene. V shed 0 bases and J shed 1 base, with 11 bases lying between them.

The CDR3 coding sequence is TGTGCCAGCTCGACTAGCGGGGGGAACAATGAGCAGTTCTTC. Translation: CASSTSGGNNEQFF. The chain links TRBV6-4 to TRBJ2-1, with TRBD2 matching 13 bases. The trim removed 8 bases at V and 5 bases at J, leaving 3 bases unmatched. This CDR3 has 14 residues. Germline lookup yields CDR1 MRHNA and CDR2 SNTAGT.

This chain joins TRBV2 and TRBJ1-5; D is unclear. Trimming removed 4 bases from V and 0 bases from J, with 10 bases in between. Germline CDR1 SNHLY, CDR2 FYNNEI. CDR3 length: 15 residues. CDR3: CASSALRDSNQPQHF. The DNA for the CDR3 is TGTGCCAGCAGTGCCCTGAGGGATAGCAATCAGCCCCAGCATTTT. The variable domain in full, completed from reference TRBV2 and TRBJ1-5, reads EPEVTQTPSHQVTQMGQEVILRCVPISNHLYFYWYRQILGQKVEFLVSFYNNEISEKSEIFDDQFSVERPDGSNFTLKIRSTKLEDSAMYFCASSALRDSNQPQHFGDGTRLSIL.

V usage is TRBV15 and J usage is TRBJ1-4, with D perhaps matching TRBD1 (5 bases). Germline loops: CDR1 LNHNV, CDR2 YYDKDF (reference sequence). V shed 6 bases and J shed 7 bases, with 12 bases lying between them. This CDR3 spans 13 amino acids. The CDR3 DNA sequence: TGTGCCACCAGTGTCAGGGAGGGTGAAAAACTGTTTTTT. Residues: CATSVREGEKLFF.

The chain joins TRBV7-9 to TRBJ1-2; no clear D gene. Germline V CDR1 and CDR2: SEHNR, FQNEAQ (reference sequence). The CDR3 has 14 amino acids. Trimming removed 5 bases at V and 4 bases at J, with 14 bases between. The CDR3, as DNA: TGTGCCAGCAGCCAAGATGGGCTGGGCTATGGCTACACCTTC. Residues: CASSQDGLGYGYTF.

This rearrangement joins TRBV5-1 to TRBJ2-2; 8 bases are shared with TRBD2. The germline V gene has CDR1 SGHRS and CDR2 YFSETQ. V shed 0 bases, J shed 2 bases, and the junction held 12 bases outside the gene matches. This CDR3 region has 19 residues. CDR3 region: CASSLGPSAAGGNTGELFF. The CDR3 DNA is TGCGCCAGCAGCTTGGGTCCCTCCGCGGCGGGGGGAAACACCGGGGAGCTGTTTTTT.

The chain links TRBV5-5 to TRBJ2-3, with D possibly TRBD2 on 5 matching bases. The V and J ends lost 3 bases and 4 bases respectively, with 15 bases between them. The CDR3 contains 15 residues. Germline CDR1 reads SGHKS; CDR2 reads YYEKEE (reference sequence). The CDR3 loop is CASSSDFSGADTQYF. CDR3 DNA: TGTGCCAGCAGCTCGGACTTCAGTGGGGCAGATACGCAGTATTTT.

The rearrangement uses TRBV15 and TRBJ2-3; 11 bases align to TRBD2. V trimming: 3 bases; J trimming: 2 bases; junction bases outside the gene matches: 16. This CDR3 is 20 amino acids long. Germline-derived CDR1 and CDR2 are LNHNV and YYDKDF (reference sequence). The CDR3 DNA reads TGTGCCACCAGCAGTCCCCGAGGCACTAGCGGGGGATCCCTCACAGATACGCAGTATTTT. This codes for CATSSPRGTSGGSLTDTQYF.

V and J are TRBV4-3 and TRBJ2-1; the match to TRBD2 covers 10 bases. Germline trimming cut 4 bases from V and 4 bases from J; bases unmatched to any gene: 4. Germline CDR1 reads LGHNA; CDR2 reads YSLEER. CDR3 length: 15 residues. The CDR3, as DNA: TGCGCCAGCAGCCCTGGACTAGCGGCGTACAATGAGCAGTTCTTC. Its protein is CASSPGLAAYNEQFF.

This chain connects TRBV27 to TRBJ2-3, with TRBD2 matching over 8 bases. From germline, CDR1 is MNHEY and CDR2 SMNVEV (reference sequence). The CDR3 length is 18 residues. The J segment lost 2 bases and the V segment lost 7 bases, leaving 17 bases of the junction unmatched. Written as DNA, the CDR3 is TGTGCCAGCACCACAACTAGTCCCCGGGGGGGTGCCACAGATACGCAGTATTTT. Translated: CASTTTSPRGGATDTQYF.

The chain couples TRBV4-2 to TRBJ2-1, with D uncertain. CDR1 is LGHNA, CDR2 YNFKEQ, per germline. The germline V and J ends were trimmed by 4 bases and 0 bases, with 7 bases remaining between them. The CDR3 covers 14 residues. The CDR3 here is CASSPHSSYNEQFF. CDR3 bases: TGTGCCAGCAGCCCTCACTCCTCCTACAATGAGCAGTTCTTC.

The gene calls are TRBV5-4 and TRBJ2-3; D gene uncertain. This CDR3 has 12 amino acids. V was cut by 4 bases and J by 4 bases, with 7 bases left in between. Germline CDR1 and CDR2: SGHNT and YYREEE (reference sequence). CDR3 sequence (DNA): TGTGCCAGCAGCACCCAGGCAGATACGCAGTATTTT. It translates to CASSTQADTQYF.

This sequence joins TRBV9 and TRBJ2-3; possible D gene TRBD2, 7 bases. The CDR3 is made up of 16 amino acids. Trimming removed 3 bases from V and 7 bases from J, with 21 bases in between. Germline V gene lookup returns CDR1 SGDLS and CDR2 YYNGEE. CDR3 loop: CASSDPGGGREHTQYF. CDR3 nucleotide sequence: TGTGCCAGCAGCGACCCCGGGGGCGGGAGAGAACATACGCAGTATTTT.

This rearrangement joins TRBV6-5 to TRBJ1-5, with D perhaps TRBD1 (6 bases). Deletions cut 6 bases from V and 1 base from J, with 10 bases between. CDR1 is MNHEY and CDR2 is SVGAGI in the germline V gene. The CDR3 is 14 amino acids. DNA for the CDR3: TGTGCCAGCAGCCGGGACACGAGCAATCAGCCCCAGCATTTT. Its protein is CASSRDTSNQPQHF.

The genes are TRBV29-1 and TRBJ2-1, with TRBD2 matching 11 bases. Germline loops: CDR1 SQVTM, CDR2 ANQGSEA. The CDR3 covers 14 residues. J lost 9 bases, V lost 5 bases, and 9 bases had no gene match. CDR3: CSVLGSGGAGEQFF. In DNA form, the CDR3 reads TGCAGCGTTCTAGGTAGCGGGGGGGCGGGTGAGCAGTTCTTC.

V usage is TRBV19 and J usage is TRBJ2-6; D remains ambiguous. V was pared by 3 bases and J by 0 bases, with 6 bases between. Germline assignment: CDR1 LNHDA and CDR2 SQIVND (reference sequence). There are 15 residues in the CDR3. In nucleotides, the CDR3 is TGTGCCAGTAGTATTCCGAGCTCTGGGGCCAACGTCCTGACTTTC. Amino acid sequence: CASSIPSSGANVLTF.

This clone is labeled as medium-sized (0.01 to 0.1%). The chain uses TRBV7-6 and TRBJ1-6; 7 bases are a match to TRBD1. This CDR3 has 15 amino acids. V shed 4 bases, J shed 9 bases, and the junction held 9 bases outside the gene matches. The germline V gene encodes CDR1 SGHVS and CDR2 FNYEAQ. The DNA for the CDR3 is TGTGCCAGCAGCTCCTCGACAGGGATGGGTTCACCCCTCCACTTT. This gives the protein CASSSSTGMGSPLHF.

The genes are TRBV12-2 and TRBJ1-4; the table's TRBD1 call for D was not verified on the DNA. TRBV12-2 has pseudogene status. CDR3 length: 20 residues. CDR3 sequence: CASRCLQGLARNATNEKLFF. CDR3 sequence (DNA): TGTGCAAGTCGCTGTCTCCAGGGGTTAGCTAGGAATGCAACTAATGAAAAACTGTTTTTT.

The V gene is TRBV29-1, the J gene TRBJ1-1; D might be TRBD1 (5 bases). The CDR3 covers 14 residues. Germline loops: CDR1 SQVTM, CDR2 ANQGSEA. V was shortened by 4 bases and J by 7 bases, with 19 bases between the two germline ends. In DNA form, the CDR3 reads TGCAGCGTTGTACAGGCCCATCATCCCGTTGAAGCTTTCTTT. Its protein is CSVVQAHHPVEAFF.

The CDR3 coding sequence is TGTGCCAGCAGCCGGCCCGGGAGCGGGTACGAGCAGTACTTC. This gives the protein CASSRPGSGYEQYF. The chain couples TRBV7-2 to TRBJ2-7, with D maybe TRBD2 (6 bases). Trimming shortened V by 5 bases and J by 4 bases, and 15 bases separated the two germline ends. CDR1 and CDR2 (germline): SGHTA, FQGNSA. The CDR3 is 14 amino acids.

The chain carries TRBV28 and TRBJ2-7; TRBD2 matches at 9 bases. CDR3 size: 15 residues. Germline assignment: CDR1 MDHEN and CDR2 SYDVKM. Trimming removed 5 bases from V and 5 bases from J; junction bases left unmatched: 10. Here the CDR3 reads CASSPLPAGGHEQYF. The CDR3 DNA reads TGTGCCAGCAGTCCCCTCCCAGCGGGGGGCCACGAGCAGTACTTC. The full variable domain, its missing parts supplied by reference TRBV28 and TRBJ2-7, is DVKVTQSSRYLVKRTGEKVFLECVQDMDHENMFWYRQDPGLGLRLIYFSYDVKMKEKGDIPEGYSVSREKKERFSLILESASTNQTSMYLCASSPLPAGGHEQYFGPGTRLTVT.

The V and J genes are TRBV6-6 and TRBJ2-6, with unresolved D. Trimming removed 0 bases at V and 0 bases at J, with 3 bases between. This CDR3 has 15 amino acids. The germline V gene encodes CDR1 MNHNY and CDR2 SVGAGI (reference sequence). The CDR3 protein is CASSYSSSGANVLTF. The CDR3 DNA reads TGTGCCAGCAGTTACTCGAGCTCTGGGGCCAACGTCCTGACTTTC.

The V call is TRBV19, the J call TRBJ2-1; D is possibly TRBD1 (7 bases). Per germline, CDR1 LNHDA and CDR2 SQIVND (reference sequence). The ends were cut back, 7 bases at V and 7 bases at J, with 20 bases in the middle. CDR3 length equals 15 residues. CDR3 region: CASNVAGGLRNEQFF. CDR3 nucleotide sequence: TGTGCCAGTAACGTAGCAGGGGGGTTGAGGAATGAGCAGTTCTTC.